This T cell receptor beta chain appears in the sequencing data of a study of blood T cell repertoires in COVID-19. Study information: PBMCs, B-cell-depleted T cells, or T cells provided the cDNA or gDNA that made up the material.

The V gene's germline CDR1 is PRHDT and CDR2 FYEKMQ (reference sequence). With 5 bases removed from V and 7 bases from J, the gap between germline ends came to 21 bases. This CDR3 region has 16 residues. Per the original data handling: Estimation of nucleated cell counts relied on the amplification of reference gene primers. Clones were read by immunoSEQ multiplex PCR, and TCRdb kept only the in-frame ones, dropping some. The DNA was the basis for D and trimming; V, J and clone size are from that table. The sample lists under 140,000 clones; 76% were seen once. V usage is TRBV13 and J usage is TRBJ2-1; D perhaps matches TRBD2 (6 bases). The origin of this receptor is an elderly woman with acute or convalescent COVID-19. The sequenced material came from peripheral blood. This CDR3 reads CASSLGAGWVQNEQFF. The CDR3 bases are TGTGCCAGCAGCCTTGGAGCGGGTTGGGTACAAAATGAGCAGTTCTTC.